This T cell receptor beta chain was identified in a study of blood T cell repertoires in COVID-19. Study context: The United States, Italy and Spain supplied acute and convalescent COVID-19 samples. T cells, B-cell-depleted T cells, or PBMCs provided the cDNA or gDNA that served as material.

TCRdb's table, derived via immunoSEQ multiplex PCR, lists solely in-frame clones and lacks some. There are roughly 86,000 clones in the sample; roughly 91% occur only once, and 1.5% to 2% lies in the top ten. The V gene's germline CDR1 is MDHEN and CDR2 SYDVKM. V was clipped by 5 bases and J by 4 bases, with 17 bases between them. CDR3 length equals 15 residues. The clonotype comes from a woman between 50 and 59 years old in a cohort sampled during active COVID-19. The chain is built from TRBV28 and TRBJ1-2; the D gene is possibly TRBD1 (5 bases). Material: peripheral blood. In nucleotides, the CDR3 is TGTGCCAGCAGTAAACCCGGTGGGGGAGGCTATGGCTACACCTTC. Protein product: CASSKPGGGGYGYTF.